The 26 T cell receptor beta chains below come from one sample, sequenced in a study of T-cell memory formation after mild COVID-19. One entry per CDR3 protein, called by TCRdb with MiXCR from the 5' RACE reads. Found here are about 390,000 distinct CDR3 sequences, approximately 21% of them singletons; the top ten hold roughly an eighth. Sample: PBMCs or a T cell subset sorted from them (not recorded which). The receptors stem from an adult woman who had mild COVID-19 (a few samples of this study predate the infection). Cell type and time point are not known.

In this sample, this clonotype turned up a few times. The V call is TRBV7-8, the J call TRBJ2-5; D gene uncertain. Germline V gene lookup returns CDR1 SGHVS and CDR2 FQNEAQ. The V end lost 4 bases, the J end lost 1 base, and 7 bases lay between the germline ends. The CDR3 sequence is 13 residues long. The DNA of the CDR3 is TGTGCCAGCAGCTCGAGGACCCAAGAGACCCAGTACTTC. Residues: CASSSRTQETQYF.

This clonotype was observed many times. The rearrangement links TRBV5-5 to TRBJ2-2, with 7 bases identical to TRBD1. This CDR3 is 15 amino acids long. Germline lookup yields CDR1 SGHKS and CDR2 YYEKEE (reference sequence). With V trimmed by 5 bases and J by 0 bases, 4 bases remained unmatched. The CDR3 here is CASSRDSANTGELFF. The CDR3 DNA is TGTGCCAGCAGTCGGGACAGCGCGAACACCGGGGAGCTGTTTTTT. The full variable domain, rest sourced from reference TRBV5-5 and TRBJ2-2, is DAGVTQSPTHLIKTRGQQVTLRCSPISGHKSVSWYQQVLGQGPQFIFQYYEKEERGRGNFPDRFSARQFPNYSSELNVNALLLGDSALYLCASSRDSANTGELFFGEGSRLTVL.

V and J are TRBV10-2 and TRBJ2-4; 8 nucleotides line up with TRBD1. The V and J ends lost 3 bases and 5 bases, in that order; junction bases with no gene match: 0. Germline V CDR1 and CDR2: WSHSY, SAAADI. CDR3 length: 13 residues. CDR3 nucleotides: TGCGCCAGCAGTGACAGGGGGCAAAACATTCAGTACTTC. Translated, it gives CASSDRGQNIQYF.

The chain carries TRBV7-9 and TRBJ2-1; D not certain. The V and J ends lost 6 bases and 5 bases respectively, with 8 bases between them. The CDR3 runs to 12 residues. The V gene's germline CDR1 is SEHNR and CDR2 FQNEAQ (reference sequence). The CDR3, as DNA: TGTGCCAGCAGGATCGCTGACAATGAGCAGTTCTTC. Its translation: CASRIADNEQFF.

This clonotype was recorded a few times. The genes are TRBV6-4 and TRBJ2-2; 10 positions match TRBD1. The V segment lost 2 bases and the J segment 5 bases; nucleotides outside the gene matches: 5. CDR3 length equals 16 residues. CDR1 MRHNA and CDR2 SNTAGT come from the germline V gene. The CDR3 loop is CASSDTPGQGTGELFF. The CDR3, as DNA: TGTGCCAGCAGTGACACCCCGGGACAGGGGACCGGGGAGCTGTTTTTT.

V usage is TRBV2 and J usage is TRBJ2-4, with D perhaps TRBD2 (5 bases). The CDR3 covers 14 residues. V lost 7 bases, J lost 0 bases, and 10 bases lay in between. The germline V gene has CDR1 SNHLY and CDR2 FYNNEI. This CDR3 is CASKRNLAKNIQYF. The CDR3 bases are TGTGCCAGCAAGCGGAATTTAGCCAAAAACATTCAGTACTTC.

This clonotype has a handful of counts. The chain employs TRBV5-1 and TRBJ1-2; perhaps TRBD1 as D (6 bases). The CDR3 consists of 16 residues. V was trimmed by 2 bases and J by 8 bases, leaving 22 bases between them. Per the germline V gene, CDR1 is SGHRS and CDR2 is YFSETQ. The CDR3 DNA is TGCGCCAGCAGCTTCTCCGGGGGCTCTACCAGGACGGGCTACACCTTC. Its translation: CASSFSGGSTRTGYTF.

This clonotype was counted ten times or more. The chain has TRBV5-6 and TRBJ1-1; D uncertain. Germline CDR1 is SGHDT and CDR2 is YYEEEE. CDR3 length: 11 residues. The germline V and J ends were trimmed by 2 bases and 5 bases, with 4 bases remaining between them. This CDR3 is CASSFGTEAFF. In nucleotides, the CDR3 is TGTGCCAGCAGCTTCGGAACTGAAGCTTTCTTT.

This clonotype has at least ten counts. The rearrangement joins TRBV20-1 to TRBJ1-5, with a weak D call TRBD1 (5 bases). The germline V gene encodes CDR1 DFQATT and CDR2 SNEGSKA (reference sequence). Trimming stripped 0 bases from V and 6 bases from J, with 12 bases between. The CDR3 length is 14 residues. CDR3 amino acids: CSARDSAGTQPQHF. The CDR3, as DNA: TGCAGTGCTAGAGATTCGGCAGGGACTCAGCCCCAGCATTTT.

This chain's CDR3 is CAWSGVAGNEQFF. The DNA of the CDR3 is TGTGCCTGGAGTGGGGTAGCCGGCAATGAGCAGTTCTTC. The V gene is TRBV30, the J gene TRBJ2-1, with D hard to call. This CDR3 is 13 amino acids long. V dropped 1 base and J dropped 6 bases, with 10 bases sitting between them. In germline, CDR1 is GTSNPN, CDR2 SVGIG (reference sequence). Supplemented by reference TRBV30 and TRBJ2-1, the full variable domain reads SQTIHQWPATLVQPVGSPLSLECTVEGTSNPNLYWYRQAAGRGLQLLFYSVGIGQISSEVPQNLSASRPQDRQFILSSKKLLLSDSGFYLCAWSGVAGNEQFFGPGTRLTVL.

In regard to this clonotype: Its ends do not fully match the called genes, so a read error is possible. The J gene is TRBJ2-1, the V gene TRBV12-5, with D possibly TRBD2 on 6 matching bases. Germline-derived CDR1 and CDR2 are LGHNT and FRNRAP. The CDR3 runs 13 residues. The CDR3 DNA follows: TGTGCTAGTGGTTTGTCAACCGGGACTTCTCGTGTCTTC. Protein: CASGLSTGTSRVF.

The rearrangement joins TRBV6-2 or TRBV6-3 to TRBJ2-3; 8 nucleotides align to TRBD2. Trimming took 5 bases from V and 4 from J; bases not matched to a gene: 8. The germline CDR1 and CDR2 sequences are MNHEY and SVGEGT. The CDR3 runs to 15 residues. The CDR3 is CASSESGSNADTQYF. The CDR3 nucleotides read TGTGCCAGCAGTGAGAGCGGGAGCAACGCAGATACGCAGTATTTT.

The chain is built from TRBV7-9 and TRBJ1-1; TRBD1 might be the D (5 bases). Trimming stripped 5 bases from V and 1 base from J, with 17 bases between. The germline CDR1 and CDR2 sequences are SEHNR and FQNEAQ (reference sequence). CDR3 length: 16 amino acids. The CDR3 sequence: CASSQRDGGGNTEAFF. The DNA of the CDR3 is TGTGCCAGCAGCCAACGGGACGGCGGAGGGAACACTGAAGCTTTCTTT.

This chain connects TRBV6-6 to TRBJ1-1, with D possibly being TRBD1 (5 bases). The V and J ends lost 1 base and 3 bases respectively, with 9 bases between them. The CDR3 extends over 14 amino acids. Looked up from germline, CDR1 is MNHNY and CDR2 is SVGAGI (reference sequence). CDR3 residues: CASSYFGGYTEAFF. Written as DNA, the CDR3 is TGTGCCAGCAGTTACTTTGGGGGGTACACTGAAGCTTTCTTT.

The CDR3 DNA sequence: TGTGCCAGCAGCGAACCAGAGATTGCAGAGACCCAGTACTTC. Protein sequence: CASSEPEIAETQYF. The chain couples TRBV9 to TRBJ2-5; D remains ambiguous. V lost 3 bases and J 4 bases, leaving 13 bases between the germline ends. The CDR3 extends over 14 amino acids. CDR1 and CDR2 (germline): SGDLS, YYNGEE.

V is TRBV6-6 and J is TRBJ2-7; perhaps TRBD1 as D (6 bases). The V and J ends lost 7 bases and 1 base respectively, with 8 bases between them. CDR1 and CDR2 from the germline V gene are MNHNY and SVGAGI (reference sequence). There are 12 residues in the CDR3. The CDR3, as DNA: TGTGCCAGCACCGGACAGTCCTACGAGCAGTACTTC. Its translation: CASTGQSYEQYF.

This chain joins TRBV7-6 and TRBJ2-3; D unclear. The germline V gene has CDR1 SGHVS and CDR2 FNYEAQ. CDR3 length equals 16 residues. The V end was cut by 4 bases, the J end by 1 base, with 15 bases between. The CDR3 DNA is TGTGCCAGCAGCTCCACCCGACACCACGGCACAGATACGCAGTATTTT. Translation: CASSSTRHHGTDTQYF.

This clonotype was seen a few times. The chain is built from TRBV6-6 and TRBJ2-7; 15 nucleotides line up with TRBD2. After removal of 2 bases from V and 5 bases from J, the junction contained 1 base not matched to a gene. The V gene's germline CDR1 is MNHNY and CDR2 SVGAGI (reference sequence). The CDR3 has 15 residues. In DNA form, the CDR3 reads TGTGCCAGCAGTTACGGACTAGCGGGAGGGCACGAGCAGTACTTC. It yields the protein CASSYGLAGGHEQYF.

This clonotype was recorded a few times. This chain links TRBV15 with TRBJ1-2; TRBD1 aligns across 11 bases. The germline V gene has CDR1 LNHNV and CDR2 YYDKDF (reference sequence). The CDR3 extends over 15 amino acids. The V and J ends lost 4 bases and 7 bases, in that order; junction bases with no gene match: 8. CDR3: CATSTNGQGAGGYTF. The CDR3 region has the DNA TGTGCCACCAGCACTAATGGACAGGGGGCAGGTGGCTACACCTTC.

This clonotype turned up a few times. V and J are TRBV7-3 and TRBJ2-3; D is possibly TRBD2 (5 bases). The CDR3 length is 14 residues. Germline V CDR1 and CDR2: SGHTA, FQGTGA. V lost 2 bases and J lost 8, with 14 bases in between. CDR3 DNA: TGTGCCAGCAGCTTATCTAGCATGGTCGGTACGCAGTATTTT. Its translation is CASSLSSMVGTQYF.

This clonotype has a handful of counts. The genes are TRBV20-1 and TRBJ2-3, with D possibly being TRBD2 (6 bases). Germline CDR1 and CDR2: DFQATT and SNEGSKA (reference sequence). This CDR3 region has 13 residues. V was trimmed by 2 bases and J by 6 bases, leaving 12 bases between them. The CDR3 DNA sequence: TGCAGTGCTAGATCTAGCGCAACTGATACGCAGTATTTT. As protein: CSARSSATDTQYF.

With respect to this clonotype: Since a much larger clone is just one base distant, this may be a read error. Likely a read error: the CDR3 ends without its conserved phenylalanine or tryptophan. The chain recombines TRBV20-1 with TRBJ2-5; D may be TRBD2 (5 bases). The CDR3 has 12 amino acids. Trimming removed 4 bases from V and 3 bases from J, with 9 bases in between. The germline V gene has CDR1 DFQATT and CDR2 SNEGSKA (reference sequence). The CDR3 coding sequence is TGCAGTGCTATATCCGGGAAAGAGACCCAGTACTTA. Amino acids: CSAISGKETQYL.

The sample holds a few counts of this clonotype. V gene TRBV5-1 combines with J gene TRBJ1-2, with 10 bases that match TRBD1. The V gene's germline CDR1 is SGHRS and CDR2 YFSETQ. The CDR3 is 17 amino acids. V was pared by 2 bases and J by 2 bases, with 9 bases of the junction left unmatched. CDR3 sequence reads: CASSFIPPDRGNYGYTF. CDR3 nucleotide sequence: TGCGCCAGCAGCTTCATCCCTCCGGACAGGGGGAACTATGGCTACACCTTC.

V usage is TRBV10-3 and J usage is TRBJ2-7; 11 bases are shared with TRBD1. Trimming cost V 3 bases and J 7 bases; bases outside gene matches: 8. This CDR3 is 15 amino acids long. Germline V lookup: CDR1 ENHRY, CDR2 SYGVKD. The CDR3 loop is CAISEMGQGVREQYF. In DNA, the CDR3 is TGTGCCATCAGTGAAATGGGACAGGGGGTTAGGGAGCAGTACTTC.

The chain has TRBV7-6 and TRBJ2-5; D is unclear. The V gene lost 3 bases and the J gene lost 1 base, with 6 bases spanning the gap. Germline CDR1 SGHVS, CDR2 FNYEAQ. CDR3 length: 13 residues. The CDR3 here is CASSFPVQETQYF. The CDR3 region has the DNA TGTGCCAGCAGCTTTCCAGTCCAAGAGACCCAGTACTTC.

This sequence joins TRBV5-1 and TRBJ2-3, with D maybe TRBD1 (5 bases). The CDR3 consists of 14 residues. Germline assignment: CDR1 SGHRS and CDR2 YFSETQ. Between the trimmed V and J ends, which lost 2 bases and 2 bases, there was a span of 9 bases. The CDR3 DNA is TGCGCCAGCAGCTTTAAGGGGCCCACAGATACGCAGTATTTT. Its protein is CASSFKGPTDTQYF.